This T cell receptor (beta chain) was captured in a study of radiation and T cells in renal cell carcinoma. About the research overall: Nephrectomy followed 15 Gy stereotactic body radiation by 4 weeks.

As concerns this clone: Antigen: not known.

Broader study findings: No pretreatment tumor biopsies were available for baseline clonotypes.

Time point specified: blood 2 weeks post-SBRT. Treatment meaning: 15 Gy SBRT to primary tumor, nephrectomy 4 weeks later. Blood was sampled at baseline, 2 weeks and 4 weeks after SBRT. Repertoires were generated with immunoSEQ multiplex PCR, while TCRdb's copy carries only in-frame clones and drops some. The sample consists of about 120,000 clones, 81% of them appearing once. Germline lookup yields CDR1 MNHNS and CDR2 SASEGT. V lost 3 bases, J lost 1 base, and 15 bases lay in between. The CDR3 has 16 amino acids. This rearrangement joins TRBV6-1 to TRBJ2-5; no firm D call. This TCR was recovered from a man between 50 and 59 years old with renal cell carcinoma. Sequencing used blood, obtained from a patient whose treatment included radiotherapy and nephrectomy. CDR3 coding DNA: TGTGCCAGCAGTGATCCCTCCGGCAGCCTCCAAGAGACCCAGTACTTC. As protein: CASSDPSGSLQETQYF.